This paragraph covers one TCR beta chain sequence. No antigen is known for it. This entry belongs to a study of blood T cells in healthy people across ages. Broader study findings: In older individuals, TCR beta diversity per million T cells was lower, falling roughly linearly with age.

Through a sample-barcoded 5' primer and a J-beta primer mix, a second PCR was run for roughly 6 to 11 cycles. TCRdb ran MiXCR on the 5' RACE reads and lists one entry per CDR3 protein. The sample yields some 920,000 distinct CDR3 sequences, roughly 50% seen once. CDR3 size: 16 residues. The clonotype comes from a woman aged 55-69 years in good health. The chain couples TRBV21-1 to TRBJ2-7. TRBV21-1 is an annotated pseudogene. The specimen was blood. CDR3 sequence: CASSKLSGVLVYEQYF. CDR3 coding DNA: TGTGCCAGCAGCAAGTTGTCTGGGGTTCTGGTGTACGAGCAGTACTTC.